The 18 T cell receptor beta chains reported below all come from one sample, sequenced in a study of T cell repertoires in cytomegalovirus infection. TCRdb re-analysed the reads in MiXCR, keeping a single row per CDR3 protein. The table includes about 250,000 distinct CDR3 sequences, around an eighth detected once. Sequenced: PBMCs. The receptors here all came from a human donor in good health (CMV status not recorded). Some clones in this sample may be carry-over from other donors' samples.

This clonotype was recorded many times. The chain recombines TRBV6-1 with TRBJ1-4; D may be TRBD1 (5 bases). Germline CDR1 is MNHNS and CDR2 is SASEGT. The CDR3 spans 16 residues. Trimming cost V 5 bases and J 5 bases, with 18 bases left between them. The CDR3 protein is CASSFGLQGDNEKLFF. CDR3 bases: TGTGCCAGCAGTTTTGGCCTCCAGGGAGACAATGAAAAACTGTTTTTT.

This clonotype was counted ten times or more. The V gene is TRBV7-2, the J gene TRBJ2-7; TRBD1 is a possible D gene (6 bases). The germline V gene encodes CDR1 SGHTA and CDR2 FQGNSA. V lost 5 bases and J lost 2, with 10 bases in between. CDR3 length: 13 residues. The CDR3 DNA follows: TGTGCCAGCAGCCCAGGGGATCCCTACGAGCAGTACTTC. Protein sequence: CASSPGDPYEQYF.

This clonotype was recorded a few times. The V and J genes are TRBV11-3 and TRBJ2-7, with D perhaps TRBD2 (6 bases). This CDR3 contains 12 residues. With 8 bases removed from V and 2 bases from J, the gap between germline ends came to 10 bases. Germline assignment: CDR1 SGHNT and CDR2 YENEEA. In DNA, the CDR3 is TGTGCCAGCGCCGCGGGAACCTACGAGCAGTACTTC. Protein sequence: CASAAGTYEQYF.

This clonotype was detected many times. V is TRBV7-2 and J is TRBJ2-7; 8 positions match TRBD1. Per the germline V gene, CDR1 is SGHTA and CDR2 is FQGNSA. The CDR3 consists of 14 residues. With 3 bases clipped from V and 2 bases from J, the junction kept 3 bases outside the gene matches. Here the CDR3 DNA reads TGTGCCAGCAGCTTCCGACAGGGGCCCTACGAGCAGTACTTC. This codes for CASSFRQGPYEQYF.

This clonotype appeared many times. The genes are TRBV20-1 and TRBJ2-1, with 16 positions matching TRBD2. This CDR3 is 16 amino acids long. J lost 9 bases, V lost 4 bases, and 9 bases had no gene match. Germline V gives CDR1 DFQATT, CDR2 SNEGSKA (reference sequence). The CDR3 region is CSAKGLAGGPDSEQFF. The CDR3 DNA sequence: TGCAGTGCTAAGGGACTAGCGGGAGGGCCTGATAGTGAGCAGTTCTTC.

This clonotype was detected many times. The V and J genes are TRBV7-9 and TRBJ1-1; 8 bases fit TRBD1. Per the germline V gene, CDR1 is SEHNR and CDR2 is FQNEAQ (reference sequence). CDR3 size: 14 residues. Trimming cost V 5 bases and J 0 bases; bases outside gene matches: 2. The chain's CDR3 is CASSPGQVNTEAFF. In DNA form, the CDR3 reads TGTGCCAGCAGCCCGGGACAGGTGAACACTGAAGCTTTCTTT.

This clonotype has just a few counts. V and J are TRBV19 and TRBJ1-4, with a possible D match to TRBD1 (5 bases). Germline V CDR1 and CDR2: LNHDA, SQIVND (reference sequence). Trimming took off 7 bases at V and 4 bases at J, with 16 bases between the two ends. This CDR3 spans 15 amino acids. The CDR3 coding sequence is TGTGCCAGTACCTCCCCGAGGGGCAGTAATGAAAAACTGTTTTTT. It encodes CASTSPRGSNEKLFF.

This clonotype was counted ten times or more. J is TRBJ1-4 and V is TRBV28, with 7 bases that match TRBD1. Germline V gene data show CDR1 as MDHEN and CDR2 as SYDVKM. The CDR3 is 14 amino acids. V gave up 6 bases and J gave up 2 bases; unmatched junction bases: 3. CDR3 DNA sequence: TGTGCCAGCAGCCTCAGGGGGACTAATGAAAAACTGTTTTTT. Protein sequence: CASSLRGTNEKLFF.

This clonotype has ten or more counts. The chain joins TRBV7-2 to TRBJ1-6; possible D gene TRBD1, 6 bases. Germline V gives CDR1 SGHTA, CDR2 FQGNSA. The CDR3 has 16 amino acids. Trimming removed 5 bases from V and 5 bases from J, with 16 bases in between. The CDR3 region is CASSNYRVINNSPLHF. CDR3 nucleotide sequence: TGTGCCAGCAGCAACTACAGGGTAATCAATAATTCACCCCTCCACTTT.

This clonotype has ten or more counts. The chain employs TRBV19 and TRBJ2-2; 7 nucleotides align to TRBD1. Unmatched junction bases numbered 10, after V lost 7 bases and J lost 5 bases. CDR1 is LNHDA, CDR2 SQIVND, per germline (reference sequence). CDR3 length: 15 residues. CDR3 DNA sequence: TGTGCCAGTATGGTCCGGTCAGGGGGTACCGGGGAGCTGTTTTTT. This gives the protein CASMVRSGGTGELFF.

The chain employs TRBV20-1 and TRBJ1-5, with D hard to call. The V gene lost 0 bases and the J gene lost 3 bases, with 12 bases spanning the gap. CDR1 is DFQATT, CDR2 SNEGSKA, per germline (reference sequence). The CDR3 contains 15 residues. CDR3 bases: TGCAGTGCTAGAGAATTGTGGACGGTCAATCAGCCCCAGCATTTT. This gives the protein CSARELWTVNQPQHF.

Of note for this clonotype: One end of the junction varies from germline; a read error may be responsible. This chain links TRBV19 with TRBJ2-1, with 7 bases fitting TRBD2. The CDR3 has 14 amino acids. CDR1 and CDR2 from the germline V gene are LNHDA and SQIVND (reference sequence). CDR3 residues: CASRSGTADNEQSF. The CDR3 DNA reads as TGTGCCAGCCGGAGCGGGACGGCCGACAATGAGCAGTCCTTC. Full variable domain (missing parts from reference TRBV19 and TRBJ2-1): DGGITQSPKYLFRKEGQNVTLSCEQNLNHDAMYWYRQDPGQGLRLIYYSQIVNDFQKGDIAEGYSVSREKKESFPLTVTSAQKNPTAFYLCASRSGTADNEQSFGPGTRLTVL.

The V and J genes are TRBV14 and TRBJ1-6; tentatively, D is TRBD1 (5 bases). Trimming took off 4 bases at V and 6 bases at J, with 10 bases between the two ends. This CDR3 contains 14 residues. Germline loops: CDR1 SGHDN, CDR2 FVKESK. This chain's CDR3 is CASSRAGGNSPLHF. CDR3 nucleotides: TGTGCCAGCAGCCGGGCGGGGGGTAATTCACCCCTCCACTTT.

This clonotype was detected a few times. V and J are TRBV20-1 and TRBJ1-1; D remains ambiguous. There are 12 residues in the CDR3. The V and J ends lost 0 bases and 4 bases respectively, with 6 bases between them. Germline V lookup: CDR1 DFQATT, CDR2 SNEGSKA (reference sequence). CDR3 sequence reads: CSARDRGTEAFF. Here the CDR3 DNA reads TGCAGTGCTAGAGATCGTGGCACTGAAGCTTTCTTT.

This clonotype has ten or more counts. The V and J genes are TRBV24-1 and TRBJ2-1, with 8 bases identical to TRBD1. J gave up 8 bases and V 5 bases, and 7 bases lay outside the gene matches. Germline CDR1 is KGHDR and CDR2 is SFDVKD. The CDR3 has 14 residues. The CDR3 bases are TGTGCCACCAGTGGGACAGGGTCAGCCGATGAGCAGTTCTTC. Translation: CATSGTGSADEQFF.

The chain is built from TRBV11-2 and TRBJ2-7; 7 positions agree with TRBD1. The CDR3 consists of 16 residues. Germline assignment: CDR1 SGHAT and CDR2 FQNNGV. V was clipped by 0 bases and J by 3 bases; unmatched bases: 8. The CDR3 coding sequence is TGTGCCAGCAGCTTAGATCGGGCAGGGGGTATCTACGAGCAGTACTTC. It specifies CASSLDRAGGIYEQYF.

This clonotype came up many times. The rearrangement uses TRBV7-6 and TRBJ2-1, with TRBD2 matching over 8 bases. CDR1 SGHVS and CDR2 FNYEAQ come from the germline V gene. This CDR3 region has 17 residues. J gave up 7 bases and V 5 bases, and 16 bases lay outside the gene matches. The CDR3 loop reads CASSPSSSGRVPNEQFF. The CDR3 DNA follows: TGTGCCAGCAGCCCCTCCTCCAGCGGGAGAGTGCCGAATGAGCAGTTCTTC.

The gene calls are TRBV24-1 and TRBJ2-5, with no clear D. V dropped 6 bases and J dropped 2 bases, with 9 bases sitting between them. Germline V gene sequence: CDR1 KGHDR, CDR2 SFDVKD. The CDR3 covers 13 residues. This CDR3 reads CATSSTVQETQYF. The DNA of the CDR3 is TGTGCCACCAGTTCGACGGTACAAGAGACCCAGTACTTC.